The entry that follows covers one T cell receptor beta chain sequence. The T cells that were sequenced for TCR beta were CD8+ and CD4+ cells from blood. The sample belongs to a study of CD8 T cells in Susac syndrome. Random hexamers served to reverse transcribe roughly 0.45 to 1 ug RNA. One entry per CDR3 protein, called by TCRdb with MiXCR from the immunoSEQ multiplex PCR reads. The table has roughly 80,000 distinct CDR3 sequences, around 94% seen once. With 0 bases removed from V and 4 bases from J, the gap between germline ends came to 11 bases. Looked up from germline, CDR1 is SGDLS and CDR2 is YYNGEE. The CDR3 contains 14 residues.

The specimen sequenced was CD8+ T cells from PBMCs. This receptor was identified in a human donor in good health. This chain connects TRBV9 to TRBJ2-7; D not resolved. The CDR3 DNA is TGTGCCAGCAGCGTAGCTCCGGGTGCGTACGAGCAGTACTTC. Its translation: CASSVAPGAYEQYF.